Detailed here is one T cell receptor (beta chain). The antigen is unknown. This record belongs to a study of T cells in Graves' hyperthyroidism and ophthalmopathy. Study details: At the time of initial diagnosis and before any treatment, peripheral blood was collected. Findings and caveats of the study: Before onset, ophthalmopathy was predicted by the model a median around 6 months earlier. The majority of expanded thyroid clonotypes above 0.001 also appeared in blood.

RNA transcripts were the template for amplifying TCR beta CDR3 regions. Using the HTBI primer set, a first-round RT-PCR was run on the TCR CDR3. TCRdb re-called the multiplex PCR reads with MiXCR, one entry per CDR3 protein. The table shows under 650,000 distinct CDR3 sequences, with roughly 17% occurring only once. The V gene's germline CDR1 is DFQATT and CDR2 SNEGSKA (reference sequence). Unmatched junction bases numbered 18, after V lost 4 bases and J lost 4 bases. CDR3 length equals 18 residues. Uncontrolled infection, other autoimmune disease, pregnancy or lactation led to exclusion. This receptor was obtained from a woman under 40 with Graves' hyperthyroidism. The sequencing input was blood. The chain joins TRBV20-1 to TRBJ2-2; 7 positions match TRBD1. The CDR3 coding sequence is TGCAGTGCTATCCCCTTGGGGTCGGTCAGGGACAGCACCGGGGAGCTGTTTTTT. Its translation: CSAIPLGSVRDSTGELFF.